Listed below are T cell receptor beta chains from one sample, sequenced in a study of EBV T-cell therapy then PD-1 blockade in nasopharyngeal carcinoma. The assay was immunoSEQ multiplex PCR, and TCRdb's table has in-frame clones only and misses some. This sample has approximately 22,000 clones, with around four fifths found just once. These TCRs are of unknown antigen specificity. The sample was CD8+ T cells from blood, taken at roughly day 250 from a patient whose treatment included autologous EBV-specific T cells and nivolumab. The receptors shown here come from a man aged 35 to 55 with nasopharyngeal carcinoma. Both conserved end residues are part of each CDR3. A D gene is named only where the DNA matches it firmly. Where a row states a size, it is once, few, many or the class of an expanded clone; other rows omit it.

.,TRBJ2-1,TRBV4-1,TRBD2,CASSQDLAGNYNEQFF,TGCGCCAGCAGCCAAGATCTAGCGGGGAACTACAATGAGCAGTTCTTC
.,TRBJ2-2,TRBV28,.,CASSHQDSLNTGELFF,TGTGCCAGCAGTCACCAGGACAGCTTGAACACCGGGGAGCTGTTTTTT
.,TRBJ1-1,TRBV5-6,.,CASSLFRGSAFF,TGTGCCAGCAGCTTGTTCAGGGGCTCAGCTTTCTTT
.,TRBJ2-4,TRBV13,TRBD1,CASSGPDRLAKNIQYF,TGTGCCAGCAGCGGGCCGGACAGGTTAGCCAAAAACATTCAGTACTTC
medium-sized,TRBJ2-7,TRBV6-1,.,CASSEFLSYEQYF,TGTGCCAGCAGTGAATTCCTAAGCTACGAGCAGTACTTC
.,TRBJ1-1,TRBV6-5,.,CASRPPNTEAFF,TGTGCCAGCAGGCCACCGAACACTGAAGCTTTCTTT
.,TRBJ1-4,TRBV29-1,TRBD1,CSAGTATNEKLFF,TGCAGCGCCGGGACAGCAACTAATGAAAAACTGTTTTTT
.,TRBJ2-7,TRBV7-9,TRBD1,CASSFPGQPYEQYF,TGTGCCAGCAGCTTCCCGGGACAGCCCTACGAGCAGTACTTC
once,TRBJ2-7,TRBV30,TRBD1,CAWITGQGAPREQYF,TGTGCCTGGATTACGGGACAGGGGGCACCCCGCGAGCAGTACTTC
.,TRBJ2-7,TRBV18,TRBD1,CASSPPLDRGKGQYF,TGTGCCAGCTCACCACCGTTGGACAGGGGTAAAGGGCAGTACTTC
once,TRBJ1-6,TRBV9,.,CASSVVGVRGSPLHF,TGTGCCAGCAGCGTAGTTGGCGTTCGGGGTTCACCCCTCCACTTT
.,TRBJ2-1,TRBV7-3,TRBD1,CASSLRQGGWDEQFF,TGTGCCAGCAGCTTACGACAGGGCGGTTGGGATGAGCAGTTCTTC
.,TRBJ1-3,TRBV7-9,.,CASSLETEPGNTIYF,TGTGCCAGCAGCTTAGAGACAGAGCCTGGAAACACCATATATTTT
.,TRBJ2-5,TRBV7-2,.,CASSLGPGAFEKTQYF,TGTGCCAGCAGCTTAGGGCCAGGGGCGTTCGAGAAGACCCAGTACTTC
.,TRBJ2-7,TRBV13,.,CASRGVWGDPTKQYF,TGTGCCAGCAGGGGAGTTTGGGGGGATCCTACGAAGCAGTACTTC
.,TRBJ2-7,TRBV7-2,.,CASSFWQGRYEQYF,TGTGCCAGCAGCTTCTGGCAGGGAAGGTACGAGCAGTACTTC
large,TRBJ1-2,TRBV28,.,CASNPGVFNYGYTF,TGTGCCAGCAACCCAGGGGTCTTTAACTATGGCTACACCTTC
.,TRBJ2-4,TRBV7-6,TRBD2,CASSPGGGYIQYF,TGTGCCAGCAGCCCTGGGGGGGGGTACATTCAGTACTTC
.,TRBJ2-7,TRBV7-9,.,CASSLARGGVPLIEQYF,TGTGCCAGCAGCTTAGCGAGAGGGGGGGTTCCTTTAATCGAGCAGTACTTC
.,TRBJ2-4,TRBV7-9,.,CASSFYSPGDIQYF,TGTGCCAGCAGCTTCTACTCTCCCGGAGACATTCAGTACTTC
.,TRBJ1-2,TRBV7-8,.,CASSLWEGKGYGYTF,TGTGCCAGCAGCTTATGGGAGGGAAAGGGGTATGGCTACACCTTC
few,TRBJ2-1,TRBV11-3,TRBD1,CASSLTGGNEQFF,TGTGCCAGCAGCCTTACAGGGGGGAATGAGCAGTTCTTC
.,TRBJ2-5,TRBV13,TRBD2,CASSSRTSGQETQYF,TGTGCCAGCAGCTCCCGGACTAGCGGGCAAGAGACCCAGTACTTC
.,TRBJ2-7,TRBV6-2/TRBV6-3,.,CASSALYEQYF,TGTGCCAGCAGTGCCCTCTACGAGCAGTACTTC
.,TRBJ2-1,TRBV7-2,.,CASSLNRNNEQFF,TGTGCCAGCAGCTTAAACAGGAACAATGAGCAGTTCTTC
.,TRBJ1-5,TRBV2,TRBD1,CASSEARRGRNQPQHF,TGTGCCAGCAGTGAAGCCCGAAGGGGGCGCAATCAGCCCCAGCATTTT
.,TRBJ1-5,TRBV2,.,CASSESTGQANQPQHF,TGTGCCAGCAGTGAATCGACCGGCCAGGCCAATCAGCCCCAGCATTTT
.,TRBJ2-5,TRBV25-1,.,CASSHFWPPEGDQETQYF,TGTGCCAGCAGCCACTTTTGGCCACCGGAGGGGGACCAAGAGACCCAGTACTTC
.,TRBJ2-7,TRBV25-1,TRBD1,CASSEQGANEQYF,TGTGCCAGCAGTGAACAGGGGGCCAACGAGCAGTACTTC
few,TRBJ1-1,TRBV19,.,CASSYRPVWTEAFF,TGTGCCAGTAGTTACCGACCGGTTTGGACTGAAGCTTTCTTT
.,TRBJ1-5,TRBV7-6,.,CASSLVAGEGVNSNQPQHF,TGTGCCAGCAGCTTAGTAGCAGGGGAAGGGGTTAATAGCAATCAGCCCCAGCATTTT
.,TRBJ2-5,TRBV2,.,CASTPRTQETQYF,TGTGCCAGCACGCCCAGGACCCAAGAGACCCAGTACTTC
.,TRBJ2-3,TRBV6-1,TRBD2,CASSEAGGSGATDTQYF,TGTGCCAGCAGTGAAGCGGGGGGGAGCGGGGCCACAGATACGCAGTATTTT
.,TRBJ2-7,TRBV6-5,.,CAHTGISSYEQYF,TGTGCCCATACAGGGATCTCCTCCTACGAGCAGTACTTC
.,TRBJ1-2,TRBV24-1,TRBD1,CATKGQGGNGYTF,TGTGCCACGAAGGGACAGGGAGGGAATGGCTACACCTTC
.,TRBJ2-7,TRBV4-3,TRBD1,CASSQTNRGRSYEQYF,TGCGCCAGCAGCCAGACTAACAGGGGGCGATCCTACGAGCAGTACTTC
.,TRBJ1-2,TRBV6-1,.,CASSEVSEFGYTF,TGTGCCAGCAGTGAAGTGTCAGAATTTGGCTACACCTTC
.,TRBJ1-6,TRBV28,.,CATTRDTINSPLHF,TGTGCCACAACCCGGGACACCATTAATTCACCCCTCCACTTT
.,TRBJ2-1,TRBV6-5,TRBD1,CASGQGDPNEQFF,TGTGCCAGTGGACAGGGCGATCCTAATGAGCAGTTCTTC
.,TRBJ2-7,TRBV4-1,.,CASSPTGPGISYEQYF,TGCGCCAGCAGCCCGACTGGACCAGGGATCAGTTACGAGCAGTACTTC
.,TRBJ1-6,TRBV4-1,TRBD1,CASSQEGALYSPLHF,TGCGCCAGCAGCCAGGAGGGGGCCCTCTATTCACCCCTCCACTTT
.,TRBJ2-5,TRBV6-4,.,CASSLTGSPGETQYF,TGTGCCAGCAGTTTGACAGGTAGTCCTGGAGAGACCCAGTACTTC
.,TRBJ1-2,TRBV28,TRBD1,CASWTGAGYGYTF,TGTGCCAGCTGGACAGGGGCTGGTTATGGCTACACCTTC
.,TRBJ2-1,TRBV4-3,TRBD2,CASSQEDGLAYNEQFF,TGCGCCAGCAGCCAAGAAGACGGACTAGCTTACAATGAGCAGTTCTTC
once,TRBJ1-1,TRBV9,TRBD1,CASATGVLAGNTEAFF,TGTGCCAGCGCAACAGGGGTACTCGCAGGGAACACTGAAGCTTTCTTT
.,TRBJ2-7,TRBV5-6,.,CASSLGFPYEQYF,TGTGCCAGCAGCTTGGGTTTTCCCTACGAGCAGTACTTC
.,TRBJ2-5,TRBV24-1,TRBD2,CATSDLGSGGRQETQYF,TGTGCCACCAGTGATTTGGGTAGCGGGGGGCGACAAGAGACCCAGTACTTC
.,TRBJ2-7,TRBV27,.,CASSLYPGAGAYEQYF,TGTGCCAGCAGTTTATATCCCGGGGCAGGCGCCTACGAGCAGTACTTC
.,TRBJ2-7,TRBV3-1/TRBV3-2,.,CASSRSGLDYEQYF,TGTGCCAGCAGCCGATCGGGACTGGACTACGAGCAGTACTTC
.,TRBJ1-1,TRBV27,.,CARGQREAFF,TGTGCCAGAGGACAGCGTGAAGCTTTCTTT
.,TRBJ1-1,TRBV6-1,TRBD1,CASSEIGTGGIEAFF,TGTGCCAGCAGTGAAATAGGGACAGGGGGCATTGAAGCTTTCTTT
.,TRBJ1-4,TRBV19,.,CASSDPLTSKEKLFF,TGTGCCAGTAGCGATCCGTTAACGTCCAAGGAAAAACTGTTTTTT
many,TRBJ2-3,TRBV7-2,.,CASSLQGTLADTQYF,TGTGCCAGCAGCTTACAAGGGACTCTAGCAGATACGCAGTATTTT
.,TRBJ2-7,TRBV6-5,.,CASSYSDGYEQYF,TGTGCCAGCAGTTACTCCGACGGGTACGAGCAGTACTTC